The 9 T cell receptor beta chains in this list originate from one sample, sequenced in a study of blood T cell repertoires in COVID-19. The protocol was immunoSEQ multiplex PCR, while the TCRdb copy is restricted to in-frame clones and leaves out a portion. The sample holds fewer than 250,000 clones; 84% are singletons and the top ten take roughly 1.8%. Sequencing was performed on PBMCs or T cells enriched from blood (not recorded which). The receptors stem from a man aged 55 to 70 who had recovered from COVID-19.

The chain carries TRBV29-1 and TRBJ1-4, with TRBD1 as a possible D gene (5 bases). Germline V lookup: CDR1 SQVTM, CDR2 ANQGSEA. This CDR3 has 12 amino acids. V dropped 7 bases and J dropped 8 bases, with 14 bases sitting between them. For the CDR3, the DNA is TGCAGCGCGGGGACCCTGAGGGAAAAACTGTTTTTT. It yields the protein CSAGTLREKLFF. Using reference TRBV29-1 and TRBJ1-4 for the parts outside the CDR3, the full variable domain is SAVISQKPSRDICQRGTSLTIQCQVDSQVTMMFWYRQQPGQSLTLIATANQGSEATYESGFVIDKFPISRPNLTFSTLTVSNMSPEDSSIYLCSAGTLREKLFFGSGTQLSVL.

The sample holds one count of this clone. The chain has TRBV10-2 and TRBJ2-5; a possible D gene is TRBD1 (8 bases). Per germline, CDR1 WSHSY and CDR2 SAAADI. V lost 6 bases, J lost 2 bases, and 16 bases lay in between. There are 15 residues in the CDR3. In DNA, the CDR3 is TGCGCCAGCAGCAGACAGGGGAGGGGGCAAGAGACCCAGTACTTC. This encodes CASSRQGRGQETQYF.

The chain employs TRBV11-3 and TRBJ2-7; TRBD1 matches at 7 bases. The CDR3 spans 14 residues. Per germline, CDR1 SGHNT and CDR2 YENEEA. V lost 3 bases and J lost 3; bases outside the gene matches: 5. CDR3 residues: CASSLRGRDYEQYF. The CDR3 bases are TGTGCCAGCAGCTTGAGGGGGCGCGACTACGAGCAGTACTTC.

This clone occurred once. The rearrangement joins TRBV19 to TRBJ2-6; 7 bases agree with TRBD1. CDR1 is LNHDA, CDR2 SQIVND, per germline (reference sequence). The CDR3 spans 16 residues. V trimming: 4 bases; J trimming: 0 bases; junction bases outside the gene matches: 3. CDR3 in amino acids: CASSRQGPSGANVLTF. In nucleotides, the CDR3 is TGTGCCAGTAGTAGACAGGGACCCTCTGGGGCCAACGTCCTGACTTTC.

The chain employs TRBV6-1 and TRBJ2-1; 8 bases agree with TRBD1. CDR1 MNHNS and CDR2 SASEGT come from the germline V gene. With V trimmed by 2 bases and J by 2 bases, 8 bases remained unmatched. The CDR3 is 17 amino acids. The CDR3 nucleotides are TGTGCCAGCAGTGAAACCTGGACAGGGAGGCCCTACAATGAGCAGTTCTTC. Amino acids: CASSETWTGRPYNEQFF.

This chain joins TRBV10-3 and TRBJ2-5; 8 bases agree with TRBD2. CDR1 ENHRY and CDR2 SYGVKD come from the germline V gene. With V trimmed by 8 bases and J by 5 bases, 7 bases remained unmatched. This CDR3 is 13 amino acids long. The CDR3 DNA reads as TGTGCCATCGACTCGGGGGGGCAGGAGACCCAGTACTTC. Translated, it gives CAIDSGGQETQYF.

In its sample, this clone was seen a few times. The gene calls are TRBV5-1 and TRBJ1-1; 9 bases agree with TRBD1. V dropped 4 bases and J dropped 4; count of bases not matched to a gene: 5. The CDR3 has 14 residues. Germline V lookup: CDR1 SGHRS, CDR2 YFSETQ. The CDR3 DNA follows: TGCGCCAGCAGCGCGACAGGGGGAAGCACTGAAGCTTTCTTT. This sequence encodes CASSATGGSTEAFF.

The chain couples TRBV7-2 to TRBJ2-1; 7 bases fit TRBD1. V gave up 5 bases and J gave up 7 bases; unmatched junction bases: 11. This CDR3 has 15 amino acids. Per germline, CDR1 SGHTA and CDR2 FQGNSA. CDR3 in DNA: TGTGCCAGCAGCCGGCCCGGGGACAGCAAAAATGAGCAGTTCTTC. It is translated as CASSRPGDSKNEQFF.

The chain carries TRBV7-2 and TRBJ1-1; 9 bases map to TRBD1. The CDR3 consists of 17 residues. After removal of 4 bases from V and 4 bases from J, the junction contained 13 bases not matched to a gene. The germline V gene encodes CDR1 SGHTA and CDR2 FQGNSA. The CDR3 coding sequence is TGTGCCAGCAGCTCCACCCCTCCGGACAGGGGCGGCACTGAAGCTTTCTTT. Residues: CASSSTPPDRGGTEAFF.